The 7 T cell receptor beta chains below come from one sample, sequenced in a study of blood T cell repertoires in COVID-19. Assay used: immunoSEQ multiplex PCR; TCRdb lists only in-frame clones, some missing. This sample has about 83,000 clones, with roughly 87% found just once. Sequenced material: peripheral blood. The source is a woman between 45 and 65 years old with active or convalescent COVID-19.

To note about this clone: The junction and the germline gene differ at one end; a read error may be behind it. This chain links TRBV7-7 with TRBJ1-2; 7 bases are a match to TRBD1. Germline V gene data show CDR1 as SSHAT and CDR2 as FNYEAQ (reference sequence). CDR3 length: 13 amino acids. The CDR3 bases are TGTGCTAGCAGCATCGACAGGGAGGACGGCTACACCTTC. This translates into CASSIDREDGYTF.

The rearrangement uses TRBV7-2 and TRBJ2-1; 11 positions match TRBD2. This CDR3 comprises 18 residues. Germline V gene sequence: CDR1 SGHTA, CDR2 FQGNSA. Germline trimming cut 5 bases from V and 2 bases from J; bases unmatched to any gene: 11. The CDR3 reads CASSPLRPSGGPYNEQFF. The CDR3 nucleotides read TGTGCCAGCAGCCCACTCCGACCTAGCGGGGGGCCCTACAATGAGCAGTTCTTC.

The chain joins TRBV15 to TRBJ2-1, with a possible D match to TRBD2 (5 bases). The CDR3 runs to 16 residues. Trimming removed 0 bases from V and 6 bases from J, with 15 bases in between. The germline V gene has CDR1 LNHNV and CDR2 YYDKDF (reference sequence). CDR3 nucleotide sequence: TGTGCCACCAGCAGAGATCTCGAGCTAGCCGGCAATGAGCAGTTCTTC. Translated: CATSRDLELAGNEQFF.

In this sample, this clone turned up a few times. The V and J genes are TRBV7-9 and TRBJ1-3; D is uncertain. Deletions cut 10 bases from V and 0 bases from J, with 7 bases between. From germline, CDR1 is SEHNR and CDR2 FQNEAQ (reference sequence). This CDR3 is built from 12 residues. CDR3 DNA sequence: TGTGCCACGCGGTCCTCTGGAAACACCATATATTTT. Amino acid sequence: CATRSSGNTIYF.

This clone was observed once. This chain connects TRBV7-8 to TRBJ2-6; 7 nucleotides agree with TRBD2. CDR1 is SGHVS and CDR2 is FQNEAQ in the germline V gene. The CDR3 sequence is 16 residues long. Losses at the gene ends were 5 bases for V and 4 bases for J; bases not matched to a gene: 8. DNA for the CDR3: TGTGCCAGCAGCCACGGGGGAGGGGCGGGGGCCAACGTCCTGACTTTC. Its protein product is CASSHGGGAGANVLTF.

V usage is TRBV4-1 and J usage is TRBJ2-3; D call uncertain. Trimming pared 0 bases from V and 4 bases from J, leaving 14 bases between. The CDR3 is 16 residues long. CDR1 and CDR2 from the germline V gene are MGHRA and YSYEKL. CDR3 amino acids: CASSQDSVRWPDTQYF. The CDR3 DNA reads TGCGCCAGCAGCCAAGATTCGGTCAGGTGGCCAGATACGCAGTATTTT.

The chain recombines TRBV6-5 with TRBJ1-5, with D hard to call. Germline lookup yields CDR1 MNHEY and CDR2 SVGAGI. V lost 6 bases and J 4 bases, leaving 10 bases between the germline ends. The CDR3 is made up of 13 amino acids. CDR3: CASRFSLNQPQHF. Here the CDR3 DNA reads TGTGCCAGCAGATTCAGTCTTAATCAGCCCCAGCATTTT.